This T cell receptor beta chain was recorded in a study of blood T cell repertoires in COVID-19. On the study more broadly: The samples span acute and convalescent COVID-19 from the United States, Italy and Spain.

Residents of 24 US areas, aged 18 to 89 years, made up the participants. Participants had their cohort set by participant-reported clinical history. In the source study's methods: Amplification of reference gene primers provided the estimated nucleated cell counts. Profiled with immunoSEQ multiplex PCR; TCRdb holds only in-frame clones, not every one. The V and J calls and the clone size are those of that table, but D and trimming were determined from the DNA. Altogether approximately 330,000 clones are present, approximately 86% being singletons, with the ten largest covering roughly 4.2%. The sample consisted of PBMCs or T cells enriched from blood (not recorded which). This receptor was identified in a woman aged 40-49 years with acute COVID-19.

Written as DNA, the CDR3 is TGCGCCAGCAGCTTCTGGACAGTGGGCTACGAGCAGTACTTC. Amino acid sequence: CASSFWTVGYEQYF. V and J are TRBV5-1 and TRBJ2-7; tentatively, D is TRBD1 (6 bases). Trimming stripped 2 bases from V and 3 bases from J, with 12 bases between. This CDR3 region has 14 residues. Germline V CDR1 and CDR2: SGHRS, YFSETQ.